One and the same sample provided the 15 T cell receptor beta chains below, sequenced in a study of shared clonotypes between healthy human individuals. Sequencing used immunoSEQ multiplex PCR; TCRdb keeps in-frame clones, though not all of them. The table has about 2.3 million clones, 85% to 95% seen once; the top ten hold 0.37%. Sequencing input: naive CD4+ T cells from PBMCs. Subset specified: CD45RA+ positively selected. The receptors stem from a young man in good health. Some clones in this sample may be carry-over from other donors' samples.

The rearrangement joins TRBV6-1 to TRBJ2-5; D unclear. The V end was cut by 4 bases, the J end by 5 bases, with 11 bases between. The CDR3 is 13 amino acids. Germline assignment: CDR1 MNHNS and CDR2 SASEGT. Here the CDR3 DNA reads TGTGCCAGCAGTGGATGGGTGACCGAGACCCAGTACTTC. Amino acid sequence: CASSGWVTETQYF.

The chain uses TRBV7-3 and TRBJ2-3; TRBD2 agrees at 11 bases. Per the germline V gene, CDR1 is SGHTA and CDR2 is FQGTGA. The CDR3 covers 15 residues. J gave up 0 bases and V 4 bases, and 0 bases lay outside the gene matches. CDR3 coding DNA: TGTGCCAGCAGCTGGACTAGCGGGAGCACAGATACGCAGTATTTT. This codes for CASSWTSGSTDTQYF. The whole variable domain, filled in from reference TRBV7-3 and TRBJ2-3, reads GAGVSQTPSNKVTEKGKYVELRCDPISGHTALYWYRQSLGQGPEFLIYFQGTGAADDSGLPNDRFFAVRPEGSVSTLKIQRTERGDSAVYLCASSWTSGSTDTQYFGPGTRLTVL.

About this clone itself: Different DNA sequences within this sample yield the same CDR3. The chain employs TRBV6-5 and TRBJ2-7; a weak D match, TRBD1 (6 bases). Germline V gene lookup returns CDR1 MNHEY and CDR2 SVGAGI. Trimming pared 0 bases from V and 2 bases from J, leaving 8 bases between. There are 14 residues in the CDR3. This chain's CDR3 is CASSYSRTAYEQYF. The CDR3 region has the DNA TGTGCCAGCAGTTACTCACGGACAGCCTACGAGCAGTACTTC.

This chain joins TRBV4-1 and TRBJ1-4; TRBD1 might be the D (6 bases). The CDR3 loop spans 18 amino acids. The germline CDR1 and CDR2 sequences are MGHRA and YSYEKL. Trimming cost V 2 bases and J 13 bases, with 29 bases left between them. The CDR3 region has the DNA TGCGCCAGCAGCCAAAACGTAATCATGACAGGAGTTAATGAGGCACTGTTTTTT. This sequence encodes CASSQNVIMTGVNEALFF.

The chain links TRBV6-4 to TRBJ1-3; maybe TRBD1 (5 bases). The germline V gene encodes CDR1 MRHNA and CDR2 SNTAGT. Trimming removed 3 bases at V and 2 bases at J, with 5 bases between. CDR3 size: 13 residues. DNA for the CDR3: TGTGCCAGCAGTGAGACAGCTGGAAACACCATATATTTT. Translating it yields CASSETAGNTIYF.

This chain joins TRBV6-1 and TRBJ2-1; D tentatively reads TRBD1 or TRBD2 (5 bases each). V lost 6 bases and J 0 bases, leaving 12 bases between the germline ends. This CDR3 spans 15 amino acids. The germline gives CDR1 MNHNS, CDR2 SASEGT. CDR3 sequence: CASRVGPSSYNEQFF. The CDR3, as DNA: TGTGCCAGCAGGGTGGGACCAAGCTCCTACAATGAGCAGTTCTTC.

The CDR3 protein is CASSPQGQGYEQYF. The CDR3 nucleotides are TGCGCCAGCAGCCCCCAAGGACAGGGCTACGAGCAGTACTTC. The genes are TRBV4-3 and TRBJ2-7, with 8 bases matching TRBD1. This CDR3 contains 14 residues. V dropped 4 bases and J dropped 3; count of bases not matched to a gene: 5. Looked up from germline, CDR1 is LGHNA and CDR2 is YSLEER.

This chain joins TRBV30 and TRBJ2-5; TRBD1 matches at 8 bases. V lost 4 bases and J lost 4; bases outside the gene matches: 11. This CDR3 has 15 amino acids. Germline loops: CDR1 GTSNPN, CDR2 SVGIG (reference sequence). This CDR3 is CAWNRRVRGRETQYF. DNA of the CDR3: TGTGCCTGGAACCGACGGGTCAGGGGGCGAGAGACCCAGTACTTC.

For this clone: The sample holds other DNA sequences that translate to the same CDR3. The genes are TRBV5-1 and TRBJ2-3, with D unclear. Germline V gene lookup returns CDR1 SGHRS and CDR2 YFSETQ. V gave up 3 bases and J gave up 3 bases, with 5 bases separating them. This CDR3 has 12 amino acids. The CDR3 nucleotides are TGCGCCAGCAGCTACTCAACAGATACGCAGTATTTT. It is translated as CASSYSTDTQYF.

The chain recombines TRBV5-4 with TRBJ2-7; no firm D call. This CDR3 is built from 9 residues. Germline V gene sequence: CDR1 SGHNT, CDR2 YYREEE (reference sequence). Trimming took off 7 bases at V and 4 bases at J, with 3 bases between the two ends. For the CDR3, the DNA is TGTGCCAGCCGGTACGAGCAGTACTTC. Its translation is CASRYEQYF.

The rearrangement links TRBV18 to TRBJ2-3, with D possibly being TRBD2 (5 bases). Trimming removed 5 bases at V and 2 bases at J, with 14 bases between. This CDR3 contains 15 residues. CDR1 and CDR2 from the germline V gene are KGHSH and LQKENI. The chain's CDR3 is CASSYIGGNTDTQYF. In DNA, the CDR3 is TGTGCCAGCTCATACATAGGAGGCAACACAGATACGCAGTATTTT.

The V and J genes are TRBV28 and TRBJ2-3; 7 bases map to TRBD2. CDR3 length: 17 residues. CDR1 MDHEN and CDR2 SYDVKM come from the germline V gene. V dropped 7 bases and J dropped 0; count of bases not matched to a gene: 13. The CDR3 coding sequence is TGTGCCAGCACCACACTGGGGCTAGCGGCAAGCACAGATACGCAGTATTTT. Amino acids: CASTTLGLAASTDTQYF. Full variable domain (remainder filled in from reference TRBV28 and TRBJ2-3): DVKVTQSSRYLVKRTGEKVFLECVQDMDHENMFWYRQDPGLGLRLIYFSYDVKMKEKGDIPEGYSVSREKKERFSLILESASTNQTSMYLCASTTLGLAASTDTQYFGPGTRLTVL.

This chain joins TRBV29-1 and TRBJ2-7, with D perhaps assigned TRBD1 or TRBD2 (6 bases each). Between the trimmed V and J ends, which lost 6 bases and 3 bases, there was a span of 15 bases. Per germline, CDR1 SQVTM and CDR2 ANQGSEA. The CDR3 covers 13 residues. In nucleotides, the CDR3 is TGCAGCGTACGAAGGGGGGAGAGCTACGAGCAGTACTTC. Protein: CSVRRGESYEQYF.

This chain joins TRBV2 and TRBJ2-5; 8 bases are a match to TRBD2. Per the germline V gene, CDR1 is SNHLY and CDR2 is FYNNEI. The CDR3 has 13 residues. J gave up 5 bases and V 7 bases, and 6 bases lay outside the gene matches. Here the CDR3 reads CASNGRESETQYF. The CDR3 nucleotides are TGTGCCAGCAACGGGAGGGAGTCTGAGACCCAGTACTTC.

The chain employs TRBV18 and TRBJ2-3, with 10 bases lining up with TRBD2. The CDR3 extends over 15 amino acids. Trimming at V came to 3 bases and at J to 3 bases, leaving 3 bases not matched to a gene. From germline, CDR1 is KGHSH and CDR2 LQKENI. This CDR3 reads CASSPATSGTDTQYF. In DNA form, the CDR3 reads TGTGCCAGCTCACCGGCGACTAGCGGGACAGATACGCAGTATTTT.